Listed below are T cell receptor beta chains from one sample, sequenced in a study of shared clonotypes between healthy human individuals. Using immunoSEQ multiplex PCR, the repertoire was profiled, and TCRdb retains in-frame clones only, with some absent. The table includes 2 million to 2.5 million clones, approximately 94% detected once. The source material was naive CD4+ T cells sorted from blood. Every receptor here comes from a man aged 18 to 30 in good health. Each CDR3 is given with its conserved first and last residue. Each record gives: D gene, V gene, clone size, J gene, CDR3 DNA, CDR3 protein. D genes are given only for firm matches. Clone size is not always given. Where it is, it says once, few, many or a class for expanded clones.

D: TRBD2; V: TRBV29-1; size: -; J: TRBJ2-7; DNA: TGCAGCGTTGATGGGGCTAGCGGCCACGAGCAGTACTTC; CDR3: CSVDGASGHEQYF
D: -; V: TRBV7-2; size: -; J: TRBJ2-7; DNA: TGTGCCAGCAGCTTAAGAAGGGTAGCCGAGCAGTACTTC; CDR3: CASSLRRVAEQYF
D: -; V: TRBV6-5; size: -; J: TRBJ1-1; DNA: TGTGCCAGCAGTGACGGAGGGTGGACTGAAGCTTTCTTT; CDR3: CASSDGGWTEAFF
D: TRBD1; V: TRBV7-2; size: -; J: TRBJ2-5; DNA: TGTGCCAGCAGCTTAGCCCGGACAGGGCGCCTAACCCAGTACTTC; CDR3: CASSLARTGRLTQYF
D: -; V: TRBV5-4; size: once; J: TRBJ2-1; DNA: TGTGCCAGCAGCTTGGTTGCGGACGGGAATGAGCAGTTCTTC; CDR3: CASSLVADGNEQFF
D: -; V: TRBV6-7; size: -; J: TRBJ2-4; DNA: TGTGCCAGCAGGTCGGTAGGCCTTCTAGCCAAAAACATTCAGTACTTC; CDR3: CASRSVGLLAKNIQYF
D: TRBD1; V: TRBV6-1; size: -; J: TRBJ1-5; DNA: TGTGCCAGCAGTGAAGACAGGGGATTAGGGCCCCAGCATTTT; CDR3: CASSEDRGLGPQHF
D: -; V: TRBV5-1; size: -; J: TRBJ1-1; DNA: TGCGCCAGCAGCTGGGGGGTCCTCGGGACTGAAGCTTTCTTT; CDR3: CASSWGVLGTEAFF
D: -; V: TRBV6-5; size: few; J: TRBJ2-7; DNA: TGTGCCAGCAGTTACTCCCGGGGGCCCTACGAGCAGTACTTC; CDR3: CASSYSRGPYEQYF
D: -; V: TRBV28; size: -; J: TRBJ2-1; DNA: TGTGCCAGCAGTGGCCCCACCTGGGAATGGTACGGAAACAATGAGCAGTTCTTC; CDR3: CASSGPTWEWYGNNEQFF
D: -; V: TRBV10-2; size: -; J: TRBJ1-1; DNA: TGCGCCAGCAGTGAGTCCGCGGGGAACACTGAAGCTTTCTTT; CDR3: CASSESAGNTEAFF
D: -; V: TRBV5-1; size: -; J: TRBJ2-2; DNA: TGCGCCAGCAGCTTGGGGCGGTCGAACACCGGGGAGCTGTTTTTT; CDR3: CASSLGRSNTGELFF
D: TRBD1; V: TRBV18; size: -; J: TRBJ2-1; DNA: TGTGCCAGCTCGAAGGGACAGGGACCCTACAATGAGCAGTTCTTC; CDR3: CASSKGQGPYNEQFF
D: -; V: TRBV7-2; size: -; J: TRBJ1-2; DNA: TGTGCCAGCAGCTTAGCGTATCCGGGATCAGAGGGCTACACCTTC; CDR3: CASSLAYPGSEGYTF
D: -; V: TRBV11-2; size: once; J: TRBJ2-7; DNA: TGTGCCAGCAGCACCACCCAGGGGGGAGTCTACGAGCAGTACTTC; CDR3: CASSTTQGGVYEQYF
D: -; V: TRBV4-1; size: once; J: TRBJ1-6; DNA: TGCGCCAGCAGCCACCCCTCTAGAAACCTGGGGAATTCACCCCTCCACTTT; CDR3: CASSHPSRNLGNSPLHF
D: TRBD2; V: TRBV19; size: -; J: TRBJ2-3; DNA: TGTGCCAGTAGTCATGCGGGGGGCCCGCTGGATACGCAGTATTTT; CDR3: CASSHAGGPLDTQYF
D: TRBD1; V: TRBV6-6; size: once; J: TRBJ1-5; DNA: TGTGCCAGCAGTGAGACAGGGGGCGGTCAGCCCCAGCATTTT; CDR3: CASSETGGGQPQHF
D: TRBD1; V: TRBV15; size: -; J: TRBJ2-7; DNA: TGTGCCACCAGCAGAGGCCCCACTACAGGGGACTACGAGCAGTACTTC; CDR3: CATSRGPTTGDYEQYF
D: -; V: TRBV2; size: -; J: TRBJ2-3; DNA: TGTGCCAGCAGTGAAAGCGGAGCCGCAGATACGCAGTATTTT; CDR3: CASSESGAADTQYF
D: -; V: TRBV30; size: once; J: TRBJ1-6; DNA: TGTGCCTGGAGTGCAGGGCAGTCACCCCTCCACTTT; CDR3: CAWSAGQSPLHF
D: -; V: TRBV6-5; size: -; J: TRBJ1-2; DNA: TGTGCCAGCAGGACCACAGGTTCAGGGGGCTACACCTTC; CDR3: CASRTTGSGGYTF